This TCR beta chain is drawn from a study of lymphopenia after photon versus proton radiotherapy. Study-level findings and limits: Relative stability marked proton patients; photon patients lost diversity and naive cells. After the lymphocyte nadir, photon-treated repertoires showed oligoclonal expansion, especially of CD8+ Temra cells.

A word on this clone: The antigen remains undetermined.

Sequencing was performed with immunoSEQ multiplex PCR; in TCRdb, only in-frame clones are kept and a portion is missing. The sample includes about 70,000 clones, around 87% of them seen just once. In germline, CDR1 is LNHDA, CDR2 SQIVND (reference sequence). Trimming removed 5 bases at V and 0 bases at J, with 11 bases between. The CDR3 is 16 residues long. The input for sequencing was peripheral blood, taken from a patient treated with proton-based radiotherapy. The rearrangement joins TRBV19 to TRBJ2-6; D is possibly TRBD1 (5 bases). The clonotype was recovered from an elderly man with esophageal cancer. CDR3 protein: CASSPQGSSGANVLTF. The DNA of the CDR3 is TGTGCCAGTAGTCCTCAGGGAAGCTCTGGGGCCAACGTCCTGACTTTC.